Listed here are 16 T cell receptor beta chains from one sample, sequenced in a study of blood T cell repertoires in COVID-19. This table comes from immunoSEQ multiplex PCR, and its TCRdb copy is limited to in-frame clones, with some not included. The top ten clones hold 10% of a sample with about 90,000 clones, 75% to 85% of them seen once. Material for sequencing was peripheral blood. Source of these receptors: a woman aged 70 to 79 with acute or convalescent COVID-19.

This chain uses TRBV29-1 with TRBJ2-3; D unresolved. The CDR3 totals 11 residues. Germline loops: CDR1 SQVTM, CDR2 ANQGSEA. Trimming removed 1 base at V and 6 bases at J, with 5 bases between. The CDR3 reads CSVEVGDTQYF. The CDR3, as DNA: TGCAGCGTTGAAGTGGGCGATACGCAGTATTTT.

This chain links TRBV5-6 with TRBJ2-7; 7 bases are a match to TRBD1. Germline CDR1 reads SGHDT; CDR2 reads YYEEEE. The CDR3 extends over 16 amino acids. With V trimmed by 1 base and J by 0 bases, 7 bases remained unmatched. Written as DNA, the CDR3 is TGTGCCAGCAGCTTGACAGGGGTGGGGAACTCCTACGAGCAGTACTTC. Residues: CASSLTGVGNSYEQYF.

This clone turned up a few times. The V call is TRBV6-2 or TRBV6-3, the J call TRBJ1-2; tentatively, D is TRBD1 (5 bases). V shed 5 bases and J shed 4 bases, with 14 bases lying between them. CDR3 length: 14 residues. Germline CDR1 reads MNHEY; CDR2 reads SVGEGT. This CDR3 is CASSLAGRSYGYTF. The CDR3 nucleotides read TGTGCCAGCAGTCTAGCAGGGAGGTCCTATGGCTACACCTTC.

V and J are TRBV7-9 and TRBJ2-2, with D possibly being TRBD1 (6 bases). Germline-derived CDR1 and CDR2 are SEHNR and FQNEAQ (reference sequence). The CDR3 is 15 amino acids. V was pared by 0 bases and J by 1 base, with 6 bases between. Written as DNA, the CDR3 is TGTGCCAGCAGCTTAGCGGACAGGAACACCGGGGAGCTGTTTTTT. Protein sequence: CASSLADRNTGELFF.

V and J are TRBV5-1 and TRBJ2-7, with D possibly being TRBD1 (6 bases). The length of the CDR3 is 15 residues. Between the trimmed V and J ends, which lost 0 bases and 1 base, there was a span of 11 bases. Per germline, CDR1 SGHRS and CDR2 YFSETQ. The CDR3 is CASSLEQGSSYEQYF. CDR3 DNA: TGCGCCAGCAGCTTGGAACAGGGAAGTTCCTACGAGCAGTACTTC. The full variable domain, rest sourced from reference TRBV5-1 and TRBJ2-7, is KAGVTQTPRYLIKTRGQQVTLSCSPISGHRSVSWYQQTPGQGLQFLFEYFSETQRNKGNFPGRFSGRQFSNSRSEMNVSTLELGDSALYLCASSLEQGSSYEQYFGPGTRLTVT.

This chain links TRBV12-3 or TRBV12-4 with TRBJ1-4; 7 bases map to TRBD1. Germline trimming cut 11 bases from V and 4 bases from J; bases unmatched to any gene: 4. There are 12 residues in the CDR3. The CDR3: CAQGTVNEKLFF. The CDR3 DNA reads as TGTGCCCAAGGGACAGTTAATGAAAAACTGTTTTTT.

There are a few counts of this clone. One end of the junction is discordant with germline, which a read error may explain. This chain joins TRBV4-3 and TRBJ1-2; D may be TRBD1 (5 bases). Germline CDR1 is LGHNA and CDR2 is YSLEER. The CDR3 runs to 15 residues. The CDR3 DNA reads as TGCGCCAGCAGCCAAGGGCTCAGGGCTAATTATGGCTACACCTTC. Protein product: CASSQGLRANYGYTF.

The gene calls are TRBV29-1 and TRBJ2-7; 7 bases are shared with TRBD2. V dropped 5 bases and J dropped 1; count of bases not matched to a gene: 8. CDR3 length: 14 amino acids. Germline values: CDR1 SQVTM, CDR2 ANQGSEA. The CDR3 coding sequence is TGCAGCGTTAAAGGGGCGGGAGAATCCTACGAGCAGTACTTC. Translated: CSVKGAGESYEQYF.

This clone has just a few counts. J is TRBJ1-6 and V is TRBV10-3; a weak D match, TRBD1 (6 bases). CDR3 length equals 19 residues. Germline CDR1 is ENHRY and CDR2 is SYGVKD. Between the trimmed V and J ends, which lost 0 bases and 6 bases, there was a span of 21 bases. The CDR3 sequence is CAISESILAGVSSNSPLHF. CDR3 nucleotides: TGTGCCATCAGTGAGTCGATCTTGGCAGGGGTCTCGAGTAATTCACCCCTCCACTTT.

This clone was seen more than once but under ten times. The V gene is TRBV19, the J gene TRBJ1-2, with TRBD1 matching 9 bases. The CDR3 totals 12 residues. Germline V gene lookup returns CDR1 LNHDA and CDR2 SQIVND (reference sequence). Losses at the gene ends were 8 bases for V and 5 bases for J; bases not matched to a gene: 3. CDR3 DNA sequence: TGTGCCAGTCGGACAGGGGCGTATGGCTACACCTTC. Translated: CASRTGAYGYTF. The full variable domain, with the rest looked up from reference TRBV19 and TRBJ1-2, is DGGITQSPKYLFRKEGQNVTLSCEQNLNHDAMYWYRQDPGQGLRLIYYSQIVNDFQKGDIAEGYSVSREKKESFPLTVTSAQKNPTAFYLCASRTGAYGYTFGSGTRLTVV.

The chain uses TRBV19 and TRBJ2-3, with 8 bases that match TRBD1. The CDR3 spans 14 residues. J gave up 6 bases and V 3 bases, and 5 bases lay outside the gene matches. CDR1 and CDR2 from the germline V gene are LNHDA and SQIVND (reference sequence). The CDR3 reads CASSIGQGADTQYF. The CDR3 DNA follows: TGTGCCAGTAGTATCGGACAGGGAGCGGATACGCAGTATTTT.

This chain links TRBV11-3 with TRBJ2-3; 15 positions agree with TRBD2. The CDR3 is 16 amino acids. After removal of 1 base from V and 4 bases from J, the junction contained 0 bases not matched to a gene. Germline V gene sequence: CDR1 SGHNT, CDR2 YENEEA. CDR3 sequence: CASSLGTSGGADTQYF. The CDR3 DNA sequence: TGTGCCAGCAGCTTAGGGACTAGCGGGGGGGCAGATACGCAGTATTTT.

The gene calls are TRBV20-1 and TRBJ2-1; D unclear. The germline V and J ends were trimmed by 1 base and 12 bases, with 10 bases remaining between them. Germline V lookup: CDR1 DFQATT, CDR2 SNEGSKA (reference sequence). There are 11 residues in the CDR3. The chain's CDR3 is CSARAVPRQFF. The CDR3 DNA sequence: TGCAGTGCTAGAGCCGTCCCGAGGCAGTTCTTC.

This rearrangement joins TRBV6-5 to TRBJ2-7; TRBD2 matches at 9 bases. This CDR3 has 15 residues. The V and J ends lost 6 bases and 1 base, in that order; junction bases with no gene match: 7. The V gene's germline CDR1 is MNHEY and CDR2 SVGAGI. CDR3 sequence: CASSSNSGRSYEQYF. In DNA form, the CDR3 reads TGTGCCAGCAGCTCGAATAGCGGGAGATCCTACGAGCAGTACTTC.

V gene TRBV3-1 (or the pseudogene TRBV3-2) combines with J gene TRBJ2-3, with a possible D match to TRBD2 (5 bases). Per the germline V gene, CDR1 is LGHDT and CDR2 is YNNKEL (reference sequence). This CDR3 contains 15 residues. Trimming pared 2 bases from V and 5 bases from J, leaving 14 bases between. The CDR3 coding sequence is TGTGCCAGCAGCCAAAGTATCTCTCGGGGAGATACGCAGTATTTT. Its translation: CASSQSISRGDTQYF.

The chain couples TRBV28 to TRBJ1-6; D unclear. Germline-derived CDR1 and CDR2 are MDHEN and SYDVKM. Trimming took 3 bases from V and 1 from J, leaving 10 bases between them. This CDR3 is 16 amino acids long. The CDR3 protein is CASSFIAESYNSPLHF. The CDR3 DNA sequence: TGTGCCAGCAGTTTTATTGCGGAATCCTATAATTCACCCCTCCACTTT.